Described below is a single T cell receptor (beta chain) sequence and its context. What it binds is unknown. Profiled with immunoSEQ multiplex PCR; TCRdb holds only in-frame clones, not every one. Among around 58,000 clones listed, around 89% were seen once. These data originate in a study of cytomegalovirus exposure and HLA in healthy donors. Study overall: In a later analysis, it was reported that the 110 or so validation repertoires had been produced on the same platform as the 500 to 850 repertoires belonging to the first cohort.

Germline V gene lookup returns CDR1 SGDLS and CDR2 YYNGEE. Deletions cut 2 bases from V and 0 bases from J, with 10 bases between. This CDR3 is 15 amino acids long. Broader study findings: Associated with cytomegalovirus, according to the listing, were around 160 TCR beta chains. Usually a TCR sequence was rare, but some public TCRs were found in many donors.

The origin of this receptor is a woman aged 18 to 35 in good health and CMV-seronegative. Material: PBMCs. The chain uses TRBV9 and TRBJ2-3; the D gene is possibly TRBD2 (6 bases). CDR3 amino acids: CASSVGRGSTDTQYF. The CDR3 nucleotides are TGTGCCAGCAGCGTGGGTCGGGGGAGCACAGATACGCAGTATTTT.